This T cell receptor (beta chain) was identified in a study of Ad26.COV2.S vaccination and SARS-CoV-2 variants. The method was immunoSEQ multiplex PCR; TCRdb's version includes in-frame clones alone and lacks a portion of them. The table records about 320,000 clones, around four fifths of them present only once. Treatment of the sample: over 15 received Ad26.COV2.S at low or high dose, single or two shots; several received placebo; per-sample allocation not given. The samples were gathered on day 63 after the first injection of vaccine or placebo. Germline V gives CDR1 MNHNS, CDR2 SASEGT. The CDR3 runs 12 residues. Between the trimmed V and J ends, which lost 1 base and 2 bases, there was a span of 0 bases.

The sample in question was peripheral blood, obtained in a trial of Ad26.COV2.S vaccine versus placebo. The clonotype was recovered from a person aged 18-65 years who received the Ad26.COV2.S COVID-19 vaccine or a placebo. This chain joins TRBV6-1 and TRBJ1-5, with unresolved D. DNA for the CDR3: TGTGCCAGCAGTGAAGGCAATCAGCCCCAGCATTTT. It specifies CASSEGNQPQHF.